This TCR beta chain appears in the sequencing data of a study of T cells after yellow fever vaccination. Study findings and constraints: Overlap between CD4 and CD8 compartments was detected for a small share of clonotypes. Boosting was followed by the reappearance of most primary-vaccination clones (roughly 95% CD4, around 86% CD8).

As for this clonotype: Its antigen is still unknown.

The CDR3 runs to 11 residues. V was pared by 5 bases and J by 10 bases, with 11 bases between. Using its own MiXCR run on the 5' RACE reads, TCRdb lists one record per CDR3 protein. Altogether 250,000 to 400,000 distinct CDR3 sequences are present, 3.5% to 5% being singletons, with the ten largest covering roughly 19%. The specimen comprised PBMCs, sampled 15 days after the yellow fever booster vaccination. The source is a man between 18 and 29 years old who received the YFV17D yellow fever vaccine. V usage is TRBV12-3 or TRBV12-4 and J usage is TRBJ1-1; D is unclear. The CDR3 region is CASSPAGRAFF. The CDR3 DNA reads as TGTGCCAGCAGTCCCGCGGGTAGAGCTTTCTTT.